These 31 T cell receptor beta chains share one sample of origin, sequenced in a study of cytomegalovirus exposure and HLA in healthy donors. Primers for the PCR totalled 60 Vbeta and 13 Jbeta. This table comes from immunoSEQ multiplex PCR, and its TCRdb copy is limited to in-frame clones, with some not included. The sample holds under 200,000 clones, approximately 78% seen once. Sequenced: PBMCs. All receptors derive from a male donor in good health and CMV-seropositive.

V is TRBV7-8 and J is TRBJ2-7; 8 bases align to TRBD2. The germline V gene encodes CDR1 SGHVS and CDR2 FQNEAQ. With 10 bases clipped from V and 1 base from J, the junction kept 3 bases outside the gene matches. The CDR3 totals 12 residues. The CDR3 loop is CATGRASYEQYF. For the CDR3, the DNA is TGTGCCACCGGGAGGGCTTCCTACGAGCAGTACTTC. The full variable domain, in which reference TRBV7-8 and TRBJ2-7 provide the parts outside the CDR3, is GAGVSQSPRYKVAKRGQDVALRCDPISGHVSLFWYQQALGQGPEFLTYFQNEAQLDKSGLPSDRFFAERPEGSVSTLKIQRTQQEDSAVYLCATGRASYEQYFGPGTRLTVT.

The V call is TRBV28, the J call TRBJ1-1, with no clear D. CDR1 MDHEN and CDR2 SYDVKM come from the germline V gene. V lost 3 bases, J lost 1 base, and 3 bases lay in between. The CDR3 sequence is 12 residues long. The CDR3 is CASSFKNTEAFF. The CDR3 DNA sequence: TGTGCCAGCAGTTTTAAGAACACTGAAGCTTTCTTT.

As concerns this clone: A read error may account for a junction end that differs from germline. The CDR3 bases are TGTGCCAGCAGCTTAGGCAGGACTCATAGCAATCCGCCCCAGCATTTC. This gives the protein CASSLGRTHSNPPQHF. This rearrangement joins TRBV11-2 to TRBJ1-5; D gene unclear. Germline CDR1 and CDR2: SGHAT and FQNNGV. There are 16 residues in the CDR3.

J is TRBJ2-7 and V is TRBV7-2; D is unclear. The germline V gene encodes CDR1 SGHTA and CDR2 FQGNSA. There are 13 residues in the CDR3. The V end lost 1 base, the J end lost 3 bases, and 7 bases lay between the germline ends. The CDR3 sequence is CASSLGQYYEQYF. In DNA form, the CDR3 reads TGTGCCAGCAGCTTAGGGCAGTACTACGAGCAGTACTTC.

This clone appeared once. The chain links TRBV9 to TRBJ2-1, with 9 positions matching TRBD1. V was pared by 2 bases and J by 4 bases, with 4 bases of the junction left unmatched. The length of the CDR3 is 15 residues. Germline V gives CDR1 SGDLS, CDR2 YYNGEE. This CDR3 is CASSVAGTGYNEQFF. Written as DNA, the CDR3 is TGTGCCAGCAGCGTTGCCGGGACAGGGTACAATGAGCAGTTCTTC.

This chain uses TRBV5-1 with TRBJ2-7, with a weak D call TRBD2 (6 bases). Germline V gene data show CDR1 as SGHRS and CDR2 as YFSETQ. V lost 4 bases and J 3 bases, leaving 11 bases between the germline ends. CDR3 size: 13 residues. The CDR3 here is CASSRRGFYEQYF. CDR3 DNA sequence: TGCGCCAGCAGCCGGAGGGGATTCTACGAGCAGTACTTC.

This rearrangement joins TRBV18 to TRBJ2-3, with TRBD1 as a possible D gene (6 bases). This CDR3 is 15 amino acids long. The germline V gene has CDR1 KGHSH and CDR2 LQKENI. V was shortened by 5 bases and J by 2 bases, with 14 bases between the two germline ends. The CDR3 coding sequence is TGTGCCAGCTCATTCCGGACAGACAACACAGATACGCAGTATTTT. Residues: CASSFRTDNTDTQYF.

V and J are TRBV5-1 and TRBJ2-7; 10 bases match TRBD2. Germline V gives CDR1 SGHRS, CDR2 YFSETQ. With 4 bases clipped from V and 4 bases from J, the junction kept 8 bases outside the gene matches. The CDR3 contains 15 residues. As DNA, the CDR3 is TGCGCCAGCAGCCCAGGGCTAGCGGGAGTTTACGAGCAGTACTTC. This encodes CASSPGLAGVYEQYF.

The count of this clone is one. The CDR3 sequence: CATSIQTAVPDTQYF. The CDR3 nucleotides are TGTGCCACCAGCATACAGACAGCAGTCCCAGATACGCAGTATTTT. The V and J genes are TRBV15 and TRBJ2-3, with a weak D call TRBD1 (5 bases). This CDR3 has 15 amino acids. V was cut by 4 bases and J by 4 bases, with 15 bases left in between. Germline V gives CDR1 LNHNV, CDR2 YYDKDF (reference sequence).

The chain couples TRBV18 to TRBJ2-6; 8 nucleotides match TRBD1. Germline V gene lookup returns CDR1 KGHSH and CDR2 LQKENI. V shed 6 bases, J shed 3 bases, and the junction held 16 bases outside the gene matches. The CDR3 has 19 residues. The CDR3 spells CASSPLTGGLSSGANVLTF. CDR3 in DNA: TGTGCCAGCTCCCCTCTTACAGGGGGTTTATCAAGTGGGGCCAACGTCCTGACTTTC.

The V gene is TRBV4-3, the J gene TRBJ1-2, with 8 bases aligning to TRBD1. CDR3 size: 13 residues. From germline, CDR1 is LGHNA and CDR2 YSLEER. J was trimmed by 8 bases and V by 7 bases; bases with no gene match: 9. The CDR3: CASTAGTGGGYTF. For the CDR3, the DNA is TGCGCCAGCACAGCCGGGACAGGAGGGGGCTACACCTTC.

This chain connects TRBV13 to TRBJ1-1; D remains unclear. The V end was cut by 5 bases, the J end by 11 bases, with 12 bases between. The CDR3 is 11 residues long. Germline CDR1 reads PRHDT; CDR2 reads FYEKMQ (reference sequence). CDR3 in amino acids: CASSAERGAFF. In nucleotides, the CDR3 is TGTGCCAGCAGCGCCGAAAGAGGGGCTTTCTTT.

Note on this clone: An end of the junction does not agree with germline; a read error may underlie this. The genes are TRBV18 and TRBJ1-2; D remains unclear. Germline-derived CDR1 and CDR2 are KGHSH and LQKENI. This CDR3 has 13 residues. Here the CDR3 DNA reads TGTGCCAGCTCCTCCGAGTACAGCTATCGCTACACCTTC. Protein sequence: CASSSEYSYRYTF.

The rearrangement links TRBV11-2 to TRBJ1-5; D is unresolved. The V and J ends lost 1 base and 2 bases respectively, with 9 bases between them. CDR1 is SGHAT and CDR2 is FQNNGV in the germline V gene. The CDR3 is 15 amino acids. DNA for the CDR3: TGTGCCAGCAGCTTAGGGAGTAAAGGCAATCAGCCCCAGCATTTT. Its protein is CASSLGSKGNQPQHF. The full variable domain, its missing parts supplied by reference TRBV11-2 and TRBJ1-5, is EAGVAQSPRYKIIEKRQSVAFWCNPISGHATLYWYQQILGQGPKLLIQFQNNGVVDDSQLPKDRFSAERLKGVDSTLKIQPAKLEDSAVYLCASSLGSKGNQPQHFGDGTRLSIL.

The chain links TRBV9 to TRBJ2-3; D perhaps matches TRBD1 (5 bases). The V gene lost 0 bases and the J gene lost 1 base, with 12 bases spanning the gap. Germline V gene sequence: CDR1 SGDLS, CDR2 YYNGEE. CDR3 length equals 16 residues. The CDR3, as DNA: TGTGCCAGCAGCGTAGGAGGTGGGGCCCGCACAGATACGCAGTATTTT. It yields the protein CASSVGGGARTDTQYF.

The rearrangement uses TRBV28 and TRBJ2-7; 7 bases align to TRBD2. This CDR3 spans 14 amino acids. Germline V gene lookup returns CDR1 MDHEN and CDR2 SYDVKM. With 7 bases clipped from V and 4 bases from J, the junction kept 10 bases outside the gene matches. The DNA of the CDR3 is TGTGCCAGCACCCTAGGGAGGGGCAGTTACGAGCAGTACTTC. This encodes CASTLGRGSYEQYF. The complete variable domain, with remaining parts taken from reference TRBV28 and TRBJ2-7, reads DVKVTQSSRYLVKRTGEKVFLECVQDMDHENMFWYRQDPGLGLRLIYFSYDVKMKEKGDIPEGYSVSREKKERFSLILESASTNQTSMYLCASTLGRGSYEQYFGPGTRLTVT.

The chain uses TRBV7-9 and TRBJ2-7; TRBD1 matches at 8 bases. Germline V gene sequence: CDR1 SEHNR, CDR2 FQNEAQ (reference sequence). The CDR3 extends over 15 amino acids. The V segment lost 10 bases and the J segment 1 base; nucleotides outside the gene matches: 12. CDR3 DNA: TGTGCCACAACGGGGCCAGACAGGGGATCCTACGAGCAGTACTTC. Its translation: CATTGPDRGSYEQYF.

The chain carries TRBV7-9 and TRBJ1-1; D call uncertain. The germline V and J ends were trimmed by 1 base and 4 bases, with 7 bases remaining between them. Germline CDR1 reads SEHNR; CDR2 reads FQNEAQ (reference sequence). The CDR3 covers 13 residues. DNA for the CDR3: TGTGCCAGCAGCTTAGATCGGTTCACTGAAGCTTTCTTT. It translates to CASSLDRFTEAFF.

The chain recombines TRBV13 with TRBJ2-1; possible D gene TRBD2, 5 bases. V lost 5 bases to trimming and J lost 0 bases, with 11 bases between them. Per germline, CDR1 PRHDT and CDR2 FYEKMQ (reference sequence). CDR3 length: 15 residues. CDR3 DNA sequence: TGTGCCAGCAGCCCCCCGGGGAGCTCCTACAATGAGCAGTTCTTC. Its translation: CASSPPGSSYNEQFF.

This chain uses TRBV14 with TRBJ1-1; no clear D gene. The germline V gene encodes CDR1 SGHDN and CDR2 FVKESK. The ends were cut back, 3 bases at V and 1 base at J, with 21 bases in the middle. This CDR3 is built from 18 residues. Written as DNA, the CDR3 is TGTGCCAGCAGCCATATCGGCACCGGGGTTTTTCGGAACACTGAAGCTTTCTTT. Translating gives CASSHIGTGVFRNTEAFF.

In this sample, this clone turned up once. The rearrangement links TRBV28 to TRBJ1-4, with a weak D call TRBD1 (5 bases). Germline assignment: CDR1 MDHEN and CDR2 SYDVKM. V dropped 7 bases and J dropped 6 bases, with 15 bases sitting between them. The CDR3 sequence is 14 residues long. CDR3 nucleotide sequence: TGTGCCAGCACTAAACCCCCAGGGCATGAAAAACTGTTTTTT. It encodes CASTKPPGHEKLFF.

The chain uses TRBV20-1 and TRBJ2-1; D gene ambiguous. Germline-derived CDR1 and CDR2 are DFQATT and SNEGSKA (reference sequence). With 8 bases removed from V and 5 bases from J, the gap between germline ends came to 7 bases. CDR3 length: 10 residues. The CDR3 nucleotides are TGCAGTCTTCCCGACAATGAGCAGTTCTTC. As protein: CSLPDNEQFF.

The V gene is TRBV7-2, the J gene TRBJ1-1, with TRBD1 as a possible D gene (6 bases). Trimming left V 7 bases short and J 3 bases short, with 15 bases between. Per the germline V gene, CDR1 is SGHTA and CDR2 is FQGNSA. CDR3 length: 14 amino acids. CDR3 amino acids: CASTVNRADTEAFF. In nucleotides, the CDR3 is TGTGCCAGCACCGTCAACAGGGCTGACACTGAAGCTTTCTTT.

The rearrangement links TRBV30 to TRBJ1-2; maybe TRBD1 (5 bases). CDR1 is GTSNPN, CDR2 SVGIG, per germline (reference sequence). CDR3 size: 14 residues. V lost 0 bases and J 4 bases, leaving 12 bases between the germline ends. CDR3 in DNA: TGTGCCTGGAGTGTAGGAGGGGCCCTCTATGGCTACACCTTC. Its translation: CAWSVGGALYGYTF.

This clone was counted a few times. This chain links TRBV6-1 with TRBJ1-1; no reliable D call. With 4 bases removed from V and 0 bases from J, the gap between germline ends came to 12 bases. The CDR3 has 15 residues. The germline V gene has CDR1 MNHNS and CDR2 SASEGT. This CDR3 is CASSALWGVNTEAFF. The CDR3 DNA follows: TGTGCCAGCAGTGCCCTTTGGGGAGTGAACACTGAAGCTTTCTTT.

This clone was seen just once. CDR3 loop: CASSLGTGAYYGYTF. The DNA for the CDR3 is TGTGCCAGCAGTTTAGGGACAGGGGCGTACTATGGCTACACCTTC. The chain uses TRBV28 and TRBJ1-2, with TRBD1 matching 10 bases. The CDR3 runs to 15 residues. CDR1 is MDHEN and CDR2 is SYDVKM in the germline V gene. J gave up 3 bases and V 2 bases, and 3 bases lay outside the gene matches.

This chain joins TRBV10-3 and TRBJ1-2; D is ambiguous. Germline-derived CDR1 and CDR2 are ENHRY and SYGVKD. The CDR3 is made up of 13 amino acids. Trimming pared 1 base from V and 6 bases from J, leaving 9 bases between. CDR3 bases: TGTGCCATCAGTGAGTTGGAGTATGATGGCTACACCTTC. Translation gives CAISELEYDGYTF.

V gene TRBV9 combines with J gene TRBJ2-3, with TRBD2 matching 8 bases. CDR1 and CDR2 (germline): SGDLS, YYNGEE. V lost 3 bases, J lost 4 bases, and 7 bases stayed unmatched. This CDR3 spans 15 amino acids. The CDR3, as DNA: TGTGCCAGCAGCGAGCCCCCCGGGAGGGCAGATACGCAGTATTTT. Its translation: CASSEPPGRADTQYF.

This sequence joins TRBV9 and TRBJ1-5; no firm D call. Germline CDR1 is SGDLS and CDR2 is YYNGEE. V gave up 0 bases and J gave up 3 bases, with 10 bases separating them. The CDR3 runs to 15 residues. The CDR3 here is CASSVDFANNQPQHF. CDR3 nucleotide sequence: TGTGCCAGCAGCGTAGATTTCGCGAACAATCAGCCCCAGCATTTT.

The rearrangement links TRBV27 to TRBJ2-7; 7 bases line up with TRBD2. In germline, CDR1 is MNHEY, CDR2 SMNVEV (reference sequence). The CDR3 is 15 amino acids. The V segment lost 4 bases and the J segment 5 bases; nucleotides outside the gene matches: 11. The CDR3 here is CASSSLFAGVHEQYF. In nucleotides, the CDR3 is TGTGCCAGCAGTTCTCTCTTCGCGGGAGTACACGAGCAGTACTTC.

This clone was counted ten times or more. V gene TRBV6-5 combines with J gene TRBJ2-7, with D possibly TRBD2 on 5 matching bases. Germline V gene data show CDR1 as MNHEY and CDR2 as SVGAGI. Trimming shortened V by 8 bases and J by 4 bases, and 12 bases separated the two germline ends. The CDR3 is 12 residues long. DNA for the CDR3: TGTGCCAGCCGGGGTTTAGGGTACGAGCAGTACTTC. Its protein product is CASRGLGYEQYF.